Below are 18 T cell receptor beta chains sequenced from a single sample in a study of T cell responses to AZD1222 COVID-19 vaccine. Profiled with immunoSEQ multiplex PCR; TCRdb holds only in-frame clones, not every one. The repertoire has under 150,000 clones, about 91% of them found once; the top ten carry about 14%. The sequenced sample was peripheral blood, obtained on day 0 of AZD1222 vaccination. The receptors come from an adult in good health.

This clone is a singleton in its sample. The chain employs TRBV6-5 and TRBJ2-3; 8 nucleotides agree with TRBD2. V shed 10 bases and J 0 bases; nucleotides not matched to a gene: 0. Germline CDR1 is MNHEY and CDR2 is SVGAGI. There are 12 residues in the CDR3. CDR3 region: CATGGSTDTQYF. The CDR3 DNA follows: TGTGCCACGGGGGGGAGCACAGATACGCAGTATTTT.

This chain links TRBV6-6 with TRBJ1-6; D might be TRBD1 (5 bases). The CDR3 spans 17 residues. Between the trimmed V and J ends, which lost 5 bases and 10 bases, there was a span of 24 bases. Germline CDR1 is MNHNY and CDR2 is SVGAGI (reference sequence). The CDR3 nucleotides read TGTGCCAGCAGTCCTAAAACGGGACGCGGGAGGGTCTCACCCCTCCACTTT. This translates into CASSPKTGRGRVSPLHF.

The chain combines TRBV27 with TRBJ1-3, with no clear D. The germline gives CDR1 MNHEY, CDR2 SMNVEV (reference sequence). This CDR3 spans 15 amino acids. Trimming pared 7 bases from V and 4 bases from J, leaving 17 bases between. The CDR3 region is CASKGGTNVGNTIYF. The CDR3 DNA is TGTGCCAGCAAGGGCGGTACCAACGTCGGAAACACCATATATTTT.

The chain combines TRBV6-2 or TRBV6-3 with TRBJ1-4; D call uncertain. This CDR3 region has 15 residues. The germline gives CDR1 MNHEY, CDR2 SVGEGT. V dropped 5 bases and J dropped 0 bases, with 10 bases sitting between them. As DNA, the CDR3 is TGTGCCAGCAGTCCAACAGAGACAACTAATGAAAAACTGTTTTTT. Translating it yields CASSPTETTNEKLFF.

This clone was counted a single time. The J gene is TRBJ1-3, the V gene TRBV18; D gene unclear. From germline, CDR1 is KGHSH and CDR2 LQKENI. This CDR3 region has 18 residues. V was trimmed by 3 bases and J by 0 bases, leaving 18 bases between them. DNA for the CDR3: TGTGCCAGCTCACCCCCCGAGGGAGGAACAAACTCTGGAAACACCATATATTTT. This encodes CASSPPEGGTNSGNTIYF.

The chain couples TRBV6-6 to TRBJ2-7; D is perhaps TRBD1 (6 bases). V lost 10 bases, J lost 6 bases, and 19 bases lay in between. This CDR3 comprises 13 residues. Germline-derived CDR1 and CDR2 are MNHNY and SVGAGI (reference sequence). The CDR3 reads CATAAGAAGEQYF. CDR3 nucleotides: TGTGCCACCGCGGCAGGGGCCGCGGGCGAGCAGTACTTC.

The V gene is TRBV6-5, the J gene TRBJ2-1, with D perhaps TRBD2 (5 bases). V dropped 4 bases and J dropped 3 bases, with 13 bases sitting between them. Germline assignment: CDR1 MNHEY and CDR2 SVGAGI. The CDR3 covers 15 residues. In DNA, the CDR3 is TGTGCCAGCAGTTTCGGACGCCGGGGCTACAATGAGCAGTTCTTC. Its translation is CASSFGRRGYNEQFF.

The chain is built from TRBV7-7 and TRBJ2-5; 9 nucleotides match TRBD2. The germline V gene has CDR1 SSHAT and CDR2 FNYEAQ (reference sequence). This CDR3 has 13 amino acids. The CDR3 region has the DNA TGTGCTAGCGGGGGAGGCAGCCGAGAGACCCAGTACTTC. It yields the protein CASGGGSRETQYF.

CDR3 region: CASRLQGQGSNEKLFF. CDR3 DNA: TGTGCCAGCAGATTACAAGGACAGGGGTCTAATGAAAAACTGTTTTTT. The V and J genes are TRBV5-5 and TRBJ1-4; TRBD1 matches 9 bases. This CDR3 spans 16 amino acids. V was clipped by 5 bases and J by 3 bases; unmatched bases: 8. Per the germline V gene, CDR1 is SGHKS and CDR2 is YYEKEE (reference sequence).

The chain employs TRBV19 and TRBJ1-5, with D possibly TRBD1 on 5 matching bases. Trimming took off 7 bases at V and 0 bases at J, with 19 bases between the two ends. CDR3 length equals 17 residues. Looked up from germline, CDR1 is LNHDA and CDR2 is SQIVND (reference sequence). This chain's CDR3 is CASTRGAPSYSNQPQHF. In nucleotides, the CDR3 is TGTGCCAGTACCCGAGGGGCCCCATCGTATAGCAATCAGCCCCAGCATTTT.

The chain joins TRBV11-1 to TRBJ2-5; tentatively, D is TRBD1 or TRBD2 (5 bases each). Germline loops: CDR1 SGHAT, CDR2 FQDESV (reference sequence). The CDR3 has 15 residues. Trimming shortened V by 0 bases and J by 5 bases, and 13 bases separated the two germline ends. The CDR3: CASSLAGPLGETQYF. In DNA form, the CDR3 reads TGTGCCAGCAGCTTAGCGGGACCCCTGGGGGAGACCCAGTACTTC. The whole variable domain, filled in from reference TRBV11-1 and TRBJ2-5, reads EAEVAQSPRYKITEKSQAVAFWCDPISGHATLYWYRQILGQGPELLVQFQDESVVDDSQLPKDRFSAERLKGVDSTLKIQPAELGDSAMYLCASSLAGPLGETQYFGPGTRLLVL.

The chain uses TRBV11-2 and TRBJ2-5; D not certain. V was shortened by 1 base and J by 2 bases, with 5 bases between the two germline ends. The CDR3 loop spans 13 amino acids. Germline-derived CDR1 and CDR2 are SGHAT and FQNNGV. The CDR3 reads CASSLGGQETQYF. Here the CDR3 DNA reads TGTGCCAGCAGCTTAGGTGGTCAAGAGACCCAGTACTTC.

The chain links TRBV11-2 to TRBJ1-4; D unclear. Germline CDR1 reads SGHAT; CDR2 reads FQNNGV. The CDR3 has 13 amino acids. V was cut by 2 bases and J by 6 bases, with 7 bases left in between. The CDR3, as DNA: TGTGCCAGCAGCTTAATTACATATGAAAAACTGTTTTTT. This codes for CASSLITYEKLFF. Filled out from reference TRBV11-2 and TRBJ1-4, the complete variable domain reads EAGVAQSPRYKIIEKRQSVAFWCNPISGHATLYWYQQILGQGPKLLIQFQNNGVVDDSQLPKDRFSAERLKGVDSTLKIQPAKLEDSAVYLCASSLITYEKLFFGSGTQLSVL.

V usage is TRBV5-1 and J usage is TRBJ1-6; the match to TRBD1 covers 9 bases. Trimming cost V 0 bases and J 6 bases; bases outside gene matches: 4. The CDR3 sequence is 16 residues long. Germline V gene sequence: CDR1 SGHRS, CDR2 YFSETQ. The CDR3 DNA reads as TGCGCCAGCAGCTTGGGACAGGGGGTAGGTAATTCACCCCTCCACTTT. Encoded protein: CASSLGQGVGNSPLHF.

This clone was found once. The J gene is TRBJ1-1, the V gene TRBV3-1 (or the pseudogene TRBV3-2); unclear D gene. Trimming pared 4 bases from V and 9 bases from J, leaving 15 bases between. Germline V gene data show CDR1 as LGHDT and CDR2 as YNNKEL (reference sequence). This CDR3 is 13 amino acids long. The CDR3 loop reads CASSPPGTIQAFF. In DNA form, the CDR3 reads TGTGCCAGCAGCCCACCGGGTACAATCCAAGCTTTCTTT.

Written as DNA, the CDR3 is TGTGCCAGCAGTCAATGGAGGGATCAGCCCCAGCATTTT. This translates into CASSQWRDQPQHF. J is TRBJ1-5 and V is TRBV27; D is ambiguous. CDR1 and CDR2 (germline): MNHEY, SMNVEV (reference sequence). This CDR3 comprises 13 residues. With 5 bases removed from V and 5 bases from J, the gap between germline ends came to 10 bases.

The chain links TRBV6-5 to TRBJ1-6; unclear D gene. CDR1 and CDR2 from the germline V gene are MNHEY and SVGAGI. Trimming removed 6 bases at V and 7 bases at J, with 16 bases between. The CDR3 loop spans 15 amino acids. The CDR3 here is CASRRGGVGNSPLHF. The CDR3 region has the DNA TGTGCCAGCAGGAGAGGTGGGGTGGGGAATTCACCCCTCCACTTT.

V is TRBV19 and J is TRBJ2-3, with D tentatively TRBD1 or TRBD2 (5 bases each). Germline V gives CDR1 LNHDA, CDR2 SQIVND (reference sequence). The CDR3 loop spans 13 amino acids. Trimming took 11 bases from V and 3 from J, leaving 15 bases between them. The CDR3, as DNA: TGTGCCGGCCGGGACGCGCAGACAGATACGCAGTATTTT. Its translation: CAGRDAQTDTQYF.